This is a list of T cell receptor beta chains from one sample in a study of T cell responses to AZD1222 COVID-19 vaccine. TCRdb keeps only in-frame clones here, not all; method: immunoSEQ multiplex PCR. The table includes 250,000 to 300,000 clones, 85% to 95% detected once. Here the sequenced sample was peripheral blood, taken 28 days after the second AZD1222 dose. The source of these receptors is an adult who received the AZD1222 COVID-19 vaccine. Both conserved end residues are part of each CDR3. D genes are given only for firm matches. Clone size is stated in some rows and not others, as once, few, many or a class when expanded.

V	size	J	D	DNA	CDR3
TRBV4-3	-	TRBJ1-1	-	TGCGCCAGCAGCCAAGATTTTAAATCGGGTACTGAAGCTTTCTTT	CASSQDFKSGTEAFF
TRBV18	-	TRBJ1-4	TRBD1	TGTGCCAGCTCACGACAGGGACGGAGTGAAAAACTGTTTTTT	CASSRQGRSEKLFF
TRBV2	-	TRBJ1-2	-	TGTGCCAGCAGGTATTACAACCGGGCGGGGTATGGCTACACCTTC	CASRYYNRAGYGYTF
TRBV29-1	once	TRBJ1-3	TRBD1	TGCAGCGTTGAACGGGACAGGGCTGGAAACACCATATATTTT	CSVERDRAGNTIYF
TRBV2	-	TRBJ2-5	-	TGTGCCAGCAGTGAAGTCGACCTCCTCCAGTACTTC	CASSEVDLLQYF
TRBV12-3/TRBV12-4	-	TRBJ2-5	-	TGTGCCAGCAGTTTTGCAGGGCAAGAGACCCAGTACTTC	CASSFAGQETQYF
TRBV9	-	TRBJ2-1	-	TGTGCCAGCAGCGACCCCAGAGACGTTAGCTCCTACAATGAGCAGTTCTTC	CASSDPRDVSSYNEQFF
TRBV18	-	TRBJ1-4	-	TGTGCCAGCCAGTCCCGGTCGTCAACTAATGAAAAACTGTTTTTT	CASQSRSSTNEKLFF
TRBV6-5	-	TRBJ1-1	-	TGTGCCAGCAGTCACCTGGGGGGTGAAGCTTTCTTT	CASSHLGGEAFF
TRBV14	-	TRBJ1-1	-	TGTGCCAGCAGCCGAAATCACGGGGCAATGAACACTGAAGCTTTCTTT	CASSRNHGAMNTEAFF
TRBV19	once	TRBJ2-2	-	TGTGCCAGTAGTATCGGTAGGGCGGTTAACACCGGGGAGCTGTTTTTT	CASSIGRAVNTGELFF
TRBV27	-	TRBJ2-5	-	TGTGCCAGCAGTTCTAGGGAGACCCAGTACTTC	CASSSRETQYF
TRBV27	-	TRBJ1-1	-	TGTGCCAGCAGTTTGAGGGAGAGGCACACTGAAGCTTTCTTT	CASSLRERHTEAFF
TRBV2	-	TRBJ1-5	-	TGTGCCAGCAGTGAAAGGGCAGATTATCAGCCCCAGCATTTT	CASSERADYQPQHF
TRBV28	-	TRBJ2-1	-	TGTGCCAGCAGTTCCAGCGGTTCCCCCTACAATGAGCAGTTCTTC	CASSSSGSPYNEQFF
TRBV18	-	TRBJ1-1	TRBD1	TGTGCCAGCTCACCACGGGAGGGGGCAGTTGAAGCTTTCTTT	CASSPREGAVEAFF
TRBV20-1	few	TRBJ1-2	-	TGCAGTGCTATGGTCGGGTATGGCTACACCTTC	CSAMVGYGYTF
TRBV2	-	TRBJ1-2	-	TGTGCCAGCAGTAAGGTTCCGACAGGAGACCGCTATGGCTACACCTTC	CASSKVPTGDRYGYTF
TRBV12-3/TRBV12-4	-	TRBJ2-3	TRBD2	TGTGCCAGCAGTTTAAACCGGGGGGCGCAGTATTTT	CASSLNRGAQYF
TRBV7-2	-	TRBJ2-3	-	TGTGCCAGCAGCTTAGCGGTAGGCACAGATACGCAGTATTTT	CASSLAVGTDTQYF
TRBV19	-	TRBJ1-2	-	TGTGCCAGTAGTGCAAACGACATCTATGGCTACACCTTC	CASSANDIYGYTF
TRBV4-1	once	TRBJ2-3	-	TGCGCCAGCAGCCAAGCGGGCCCAGATACGCAGTATTTT	CASSQAGPDTQYF
TRBV10-2	-	TRBJ1-4	-	TGCGCCAGCAGTCGGGAAGAAATACGTGAAAAACTGTTTTTT	CASSREEIREKLFF
TRBV7-9	-	TRBJ2-1	-	TGTGCCAGCAGCCCGAAGACAGGTCTAACCTACAATGAGCAGTTCTTC	CASSPKTGLTYNEQFF
TRBV9	-	TRBJ2-5	-	TGTGCCAGCAGCGTAAGTCCCTCCCAGGGGCTGGAGACCCAGTACTTC	CASSVSPSQGLETQYF
TRBV28	-	TRBJ1-6	-	TGTGCCAGCAGTTTATCGAGGGAGGCGCCCCTCCACTTT	CASSLSREAPLHF
TRBV6-5	-	TRBJ2-3	-	TGTGCCAGCAGCTCCACCCGGGGCACAGATACGCAGTATTTT	CASSSTRGTDTQYF
TRBV28	-	TRBJ2-3	-	TGTGCCAGCAGTTCCCCGAATACTCGGTCACGCACAGATACGCAGTATTTT	CASSSPNTRSRTDTQYF
TRBV9	-	TRBJ1-1	-	TGTGCCAGCAGCGCAGCAAAGCAGGGAGCTGAAGCTTTCTTT	CASSAAKQGAEAFF
TRBV2	-	TRBJ1-1	-	TGTGCCAGCAGGGTTTTACCGGGACAAGCGAACACTGAAGCTTTCTTT	CASRVLPGQANTEAFF
TRBV28	once	TRBJ1-6	TRBD1	TGTGCCAGCAGTTCCTCGGGACAGGTCTATTCACCCCTCCACTTT	CASSSSGQVYSPLHF
TRBV5-6	-	TRBJ2-7	-	TGTGCCAGCAGCTTGGTAGGGAGTCTATCCTACGAGCAGTACTTC	CASSLVGSLSYEQYF
TRBV19	-	TRBJ2-5	TRBD2	TGTGCCAGTAGTGATAGCGGGGGGGCCGGGGAGACCCAGTACTTC	CASSDSGGAGETQYF
TRBV21-1	-	TRBJ2-7	-	TGTGCCAGCAGCAAAGGCGCGCAGGGCGTGAGGTCCTACGAGCAGTACTTC	CASSKGAQGVRSYEQYF
TRBV6-5	-	TRBJ1-4	TRBD1	TGTGCCAGCAGATCCGGGACAGCACAGGAAAAACTGTTTTTT	CASRSGTAQEKLFF
TRBV27	-	TRBJ2-1	-	TGTGCCAGCACAGGGGGGGGGCCCTACAATGAGCAGTTCTTC	CASTGGGPYNEQFF
TRBV5-1	-	TRBJ2-5	-	TGCGCCAGCAGCGGACAGTCCCAAGAGACCCAGTACTTC	CASSGQSQETQYF
TRBV2	-	TRBJ1-4	-	TGTGCCGTTGTATGGGCAACTAATGAAAAACTGTTTTTT	CAVVWATNEKLFF
TRBV10-3	-	TRBJ1-1	TRBD1	TGTGCCATCAACCACAGGGGAGATAACACTGAAGCTTTCTTT	CAINHRGDNTEAFF
TRBV5-1	-	TRBJ1-2	TRBD1	TGCGCCAGCAGCCCCCGGACAGGGGAATATGGCTACACCTTC	CASSPRTGEYGYTF
TRBV27	-	TRBJ1-6	TRBD1	TGTGCCAGCAGTCCAGGAGGAAGGGGGCGACCTGGGGCACCCCTCCACTTT	CASSPGGRGRPGAPLHF
TRBV30	-	TRBJ2-7	TRBD2	TGTGCCTGGAGTTCACCAACGGGAGGCTACGAGCAGTACTTC	CAWSSPTGGYEQYF
TRBV5-4	-	TRBJ1-1	-	TGTGCCAGCAGCCCTCAGACCCAGTACGGCACTGAAGCTTTCTTT	CASSPQTQYGTEAFF
TRBV4-1	-	TRBJ1-1	-	TGCGCCAGCAGCCAAGACAGGGGTCGCACTGAAGCTTTCTTT	CASSQDRGRTEAFF
TRBV7-9	-	TRBJ1-1	-	TGTGCCACTCACCGAAAAACAGGGAAAGAAGCTTTCTTT	CATHRKTGKEAFF
TRBV7-9	-	TRBJ2-7	TRBD1	TGTGCCAGCACCGCTCCGGGACAGGGTTCCTCCTACGAGCAGTACTTC	CASTAPGQGSSYEQYF
TRBV3-1/TRBV3-2	-	TRBJ2-7	-	TGTGCCAGCAGCCAATGGCAGGTTGGTGACGAGCAGTACTTC	CASSQWQVGDEQYF
TRBV7-9	few	TRBJ1-2	TRBD1	TGTGCCAGCAGCACGGGACAGGGGGGCTACACCTTC	CASSTGQGGYTF
TRBV7-3	few	TRBJ1-1	-	TGTGCCAGCAGCTTATCAACCGCCACTGAAGCTTTCTTT	CASSLSTATEAFF